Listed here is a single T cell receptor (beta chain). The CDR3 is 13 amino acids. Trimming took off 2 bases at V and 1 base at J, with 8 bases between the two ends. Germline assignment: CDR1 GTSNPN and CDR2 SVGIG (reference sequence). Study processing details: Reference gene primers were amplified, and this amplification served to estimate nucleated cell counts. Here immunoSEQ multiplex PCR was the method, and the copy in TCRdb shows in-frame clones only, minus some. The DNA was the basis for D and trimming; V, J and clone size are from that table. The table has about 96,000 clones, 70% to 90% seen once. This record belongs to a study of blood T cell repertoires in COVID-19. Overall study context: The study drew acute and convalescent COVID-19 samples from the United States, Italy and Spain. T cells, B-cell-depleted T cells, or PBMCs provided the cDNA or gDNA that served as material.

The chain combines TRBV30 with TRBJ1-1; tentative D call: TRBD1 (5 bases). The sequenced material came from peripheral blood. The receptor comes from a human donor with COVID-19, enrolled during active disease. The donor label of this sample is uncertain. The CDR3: CAWSRGENTEAFF. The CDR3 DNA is TGTGCCTGGAGTCGGGGGGAGAACACTGAAGCTTTCTTT. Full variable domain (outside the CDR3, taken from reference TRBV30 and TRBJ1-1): SQTIHQWPATLVQPVGSPLSLECTVEGTSNPNLYWYRQAAGRGLQLLFYSVGIGQISSEVPQNLSASRPQDRQFILSSKKLLLSDSGFYLCAWSRGENTEAFFGQGTRLTVV.